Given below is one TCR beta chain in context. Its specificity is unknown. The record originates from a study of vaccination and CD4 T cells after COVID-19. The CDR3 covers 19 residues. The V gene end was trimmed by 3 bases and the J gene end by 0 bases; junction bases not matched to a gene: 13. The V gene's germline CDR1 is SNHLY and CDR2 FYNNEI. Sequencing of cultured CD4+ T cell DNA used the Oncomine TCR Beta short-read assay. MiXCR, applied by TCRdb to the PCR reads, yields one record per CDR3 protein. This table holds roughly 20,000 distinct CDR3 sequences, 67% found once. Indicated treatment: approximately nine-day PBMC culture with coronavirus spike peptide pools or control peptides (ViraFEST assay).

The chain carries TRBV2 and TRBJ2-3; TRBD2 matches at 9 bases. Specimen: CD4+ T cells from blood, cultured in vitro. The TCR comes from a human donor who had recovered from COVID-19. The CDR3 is CASSDGVGGAGGSTDTQYF. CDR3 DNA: TGTGCCAGCAGTGACGGGGTCGGTGGAGCGGGAGGAAGCACAGATACGCAGTATTTT.